The source of this T cell receptor beta chain is a study of human T cells and chemical hapten exposure (TCRdb year 2021). Describing the broader study: For sensitization, 2% DPC in acetone was applied to a roughly 2 cm by roughly 2 cm area of upper inner arm skin. Throughout the approximately 26-week study period, patients were also given weekly therapeutic DPC doses on the scalp. Patch testing on the upper back used Finn chambers containing 0.01% DPC, with scoring done after 6 days according to International Contact Dermatitis Research Group standards. Most of the patients in the cohort were female, and the cohort covered alopecia areata with under or over 50% scalp involvement, alopecia totalis and alopecia universalis. Libraries were combined into a pool for sequencing, and differences in TCR yield between samples came mainly from small differences in library volumes within the pool. The study tracked peripheral blood TCR repertoire changes in vivo during primary and secondary sensitization to the hapten diphenylcyclopropenone (DPC) in alopecia patients. Blood was sampled from patients pre-sensitization (week 0) and at 2, 6 and about 24 weeks after DPC sensitization. Twenty-nine alopecia patients provided blood for TCR sequencing at one to four time points (pre-sensitization, 2, 6 and 24 weeks). Study-wide findings and limitations: Repeated subsampling changed both the strength of the expansion versus patch-test correlation and the threshold at which the correlation became significant. Expanded TCRs formed significantly more large CDR3 similarity clusters than pre-sensitization or healthy control sets, consistent with antigen-driven responses. The number of TCRs above 1 in 1000 frequency did not change with DPC sensitization; there was no evidence of global repertoire structure alterations. Patch test score was positively correlated with the number of PT1 expanded TCRs, with significance at thresholds 8, 16 and 32 but not at 4. Because every patient had alopecia, a presumed autoimmune disease, the patients' immune response might differ from that of healthy individuals.

The library was generated by RACE. Instrument used: NextSeq 500. During library preparation, unique molecular identifiers were attached to individual cDNA molecules so that TCRs could be counted in a quantitative, reproducible way. Each blood RNA sample was used to sequence both TCR alpha and TCR beta chains. In the source study's methods: A median of approximately 100,000 TCRs per sample was observed, with a range of 23,224 to 690,600. V, J and CDR3 annotation of the TCR reads was carried out using the Decombinator software suite. For PS versus PT1 abundance plots, all samples were subsampled to the same number of TCRs (28,000). Expanded TCRs were defined as absent before sensitization and observed at least eight times at the 2-week time point. Through fastp at Q25 and MiXCR, TCRdb rebuilt clones from the public reads, retaining in-frame beta chains. When rows share a CDR3 protein, they turn into one entry using the most common DNA and genes. The V and J calls shown here were made by TCRdb, not taken from the authors' results. The sample table contains approximately 80,000 distinct CDR3 sequences; only one count was recorded for roughly 10% of them. More than 3% of the sample is in the top ten clones.

The time point label on this specimen signifies: patch test 3, about 24 weeks after DPC sensitization. The treatment or condition label here, explained by the study, means: therapeutic diphenylcyclopropenone sensitization with weekly scalp DPC. At each patch-test visit, blood was drawn before the patch test was applied. To be eligible, patients had to be aged 18 to 70, diagnosed with alopecia and judged suitable for DPC therapy, while pregnant patients were excluded. Total RNA was isolated from unfractionated whole blood collected in Tempus Blood RNA tubes. The sample holds many counts of this clonotype. Its antigen is not yet known. No qualities accompany the bases; no much larger clone lies one base away. Its CDR3 holds 13 amino acids, cysteine through phenylalanine. The kept DNA is CDR3 alone, 39 bases in frame from the first base. At the junction V is shortened by 0 bases and J by 4 bases, with 6 bases in between. According to the germline V gene (reference sequence), CDR1 reads WNHNN and CDR2 reads SYGVQD.

The material was whole blood, obtained in connection with sensitization to the hapten diphenylcyclopropenone (DPC). This chain joins TRBV10-1 to TRBJ2-5, with no confidently assigned D gene. This receptor was identified in a woman aged 45-60 years with alopecia areata. Some clones in this sample may be carry-over from other donors' samples. The CDR3 amino acid sequence is: CASSESNGETQYF. The DNA reads as follows: TGCGCCAGCAGTGAGTCTAATGGAGAGACCCAGTACTTC.